This is a list of T cell receptor beta chains from one sample in a study of glioma-infiltrating T cells after dendritic cell vaccination. Profiled with immunoSEQ multiplex PCR; TCRdb holds only in-frame clones, not every one. Among more than 95,000 clones listed, 75% to 90% were seen once. Sequenced here: blood, sampled after dendritic cell vaccination. Every receptor here comes from a human donor with glioblastoma. The CDR3 runs from the conserved cysteine through the conserved F or W. The D gene is left open where the match is weak. A row's size may be missing; if present it is once, few, many or a size class.

v_gene: TRBV7-6; d_gene: TRBD2; j_gene: TRBJ2-2; abundance: NA; CDR3nt: TGTGCCAGCAGCTTACAGGCGGGGGGACGGAACACCGGGGAGCTGTTTTTT; CDR3aa: CASSLQAGGRNTGELFF
v_gene: TRBV28; d_gene: NA; j_gene: TRBJ1-2; abundance: once; CDR3nt: TGTGCCACCACCATCTCCGGGGGATATGAGGGCTACACCTTC; CDR3aa: CATTISGGYEGYTF
v_gene: TRBV28; d_gene: TRBD1; j_gene: TRBJ2-2; abundance: NA; CDR3nt: TGTGCCAGCAGTTATGGGGACAGGTGGAACACCGGGGAGCTGTTTTTT; CDR3aa: CASSYGDRWNTGELFF
v_gene: TRBV5-1; d_gene: NA; j_gene: TRBJ1-2; abundance: once; CDR3nt: TGCGCCAGCAGCTTGGCCGGGAGATCTAACTATGGCTACACCTTC; CDR3aa: CASSLAGRSNYGYTF
v_gene: TRBV4-2; d_gene: TRBD2; j_gene: TRBJ2-7; abundance: NA; CDR3nt: TGTGCCAGCAGCCAAGGTTGGGGGGAGGGCCTCTACGAGCAGTACTTC; CDR3aa: CASSQGWGEGLYEQYF
v_gene: TRBV6-1; d_gene: TRBD1; j_gene: TRBJ1-4; abundance: NA; CDR3nt: TGTGCCAGCAGTGCATACAGGGGCGAAAAACTGTTTTTT; CDR3aa: CASSAYRGEKLFF
v_gene: TRBV5-1; d_gene: NA; j_gene: TRBJ1-3; abundance: NA; CDR3nt: TGCGCCAGCAGCTTGGCTGGGGCCTCTGGAAACACCATATATTTT; CDR3aa: CASSLAGASGNTIYF
v_gene: TRBV4-1; d_gene: NA; j_gene: TRBJ1-1; abundance: NA; CDR3nt: TGCGCCAGCAGCCAACCCCTATTCGGCGGAAGCACTGAAGCTTTCTTT; CDR3aa: CASSQPLFGGSTEAFF
v_gene: TRBV30; d_gene: NA; j_gene: TRBJ1-3; abundance: many; CDR3nt: TGTGCCTGGAGTGGGGCAGCTGGAAACACCATATATTTT; CDR3aa: CAWSGAAGNTIYF
v_gene: TRBV30; d_gene: NA; j_gene: TRBJ1-1; abundance: NA; CDR3nt: TGTGCCTGGAGTGGATCGGGTCCTGAAACTTTCTTT; CDR3aa: CAWSGSGPETFF
v_gene: TRBV6-6; d_gene: TRBD1; j_gene: TRBJ1-1; abundance: NA; CDR3nt: TGTGCCAGCAGTTACTCGGGACAGGCCATAAACACTGAAGCTTTCTTT; CDR3aa: CASSYSGQAINTEAFF
v_gene: TRBV28; d_gene: NA; j_gene: TRBJ1-2; abundance: once; CDR3nt: TGTGCCAGCAGTTCCATCAGGGCAACTAACTATGGCTACACCTTC; CDR3aa: CASSSIRATNYGYTF
v_gene: TRBV6-7; d_gene: NA; j_gene: TRBJ2-3; abundance: NA; CDR3nt: TGTGCCAGCAGTTGCAGGGGGGGCACAGATACGCAGTATTTT; CDR3aa: CASSCRGGTDTQYF
v_gene: TRBV28; d_gene: TRBD1; j_gene: TRBJ2-7; abundance: NA; CDR3nt: TGTGCCAGCAGTCCCCCTCGTGGGACAGGGGGGAGGGAGCAGTACTTC; CDR3aa: CASSPPRGTGGREQYF
v_gene: TRBV7-8; d_gene: TRBD1; j_gene: TRBJ1-2; abundance: NA; CDR3nt: TGTGCCAGCAGCTCGAGAGGGACAGGGGGCTTGGACTACACCTTC; CDR3aa: CASSSRGTGGLDYTF
v_gene: TRBV6-6; d_gene: NA; j_gene: TRBJ1-1; abundance: NA; CDR3nt: TGTGCCAGCAGTTACTCGAACAGCCCGGTTGTTAAAGCTTTCTTT; CDR3aa: CASSYSNSPVVKAFF
v_gene: TRBV5-6; d_gene: TRBD2; j_gene: TRBJ2-3; abundance: few; CDR3nt: TGTGCCAGCAGCCCCGGGACTAGCGGCTTAAATACGCAGTATTTT; CDR3aa: CASSPGTSGLNTQYF
v_gene: TRBV28; d_gene: NA; j_gene: TRBJ2-7; abundance: NA; CDR3nt: TGTGCCAGCAGTCTCCTCTTTTCCGAGCAGTACTTC; CDR3aa: CASSLLFSEQYF
v_gene: TRBV4-1; d_gene: TRBD1; j_gene: TRBJ2-7; abundance: NA; CDR3nt: TGCGCCAGCAGCCCGACCGGGACAGGGGGCGCCTACGAGCAGTACTTC; CDR3aa: CASSPTGTGGAYEQYF
v_gene: TRBV18; d_gene: NA; j_gene: TRBJ2-3; abundance: NA; CDR3nt: TGTGCCAGCTCACCTCCACACCATAGCACAGATACGCAGTATTTT; CDR3aa: CASSPPHHSTDTQYF
v_gene: TRBV5-8; d_gene: TRBD1; j_gene: TRBJ1-5; abundance: NA; CDR3nt: TGTGCCAGCAGCTATGAAACAGGGGCCAATCAGCCCCAGCATTTT; CDR3aa: CASSYETGANQPQHF
v_gene: TRBV30; d_gene: TRBD1; j_gene: TRBJ1-4; abundance: NA; CDR3nt: TGTGCCTGGAGTGGACAGGGTGCTGAAAAACTGTTTTTT; CDR3aa: CAWSGQGAEKLFF
v_gene: TRBV5-4; d_gene: NA; j_gene: TRBJ1-2; abundance: NA; CDR3nt: TGTGCCAGCAGCTTGGTTGGGGGGGCAGGGGTCGGCTATGGCTACACCTTC; CDR3aa: CASSLVGGAGVGYGYTF
v_gene: TRBV5-1; d_gene: NA; j_gene: TRBJ2-3; abundance: NA; CDR3nt: TGCGCCAGCAGCTTGCAGGGCACAGATACGCAGTATTTT; CDR3aa: CASSLQGTDTQYF
v_gene: TRBV10-3; d_gene: NA; j_gene: TRBJ2-3; abundance: NA; CDR3nt: TGTGCCCTCGGGGGAGTGTTGGATACGCAGTATTTT; CDR3aa: CALGGVLDTQYF
v_gene: TRBV30; d_gene: TRBD2; j_gene: TRBJ2-3; abundance: NA; CDR3nt: TGTGCCTGGAGTCCTCCCGGCCGCAGCGGGAGAGATACGCAGTATTTT; CDR3aa: CAWSPPGRSGRDTQYF
v_gene: TRBV9; d_gene: NA; j_gene: TRBJ2-1; abundance: NA; CDR3nt: TGTGCCAGCAGCGCCACTGCGGCGCAATATAGGAATGAGCAGTTCTTC; CDR3aa: CASSATAAQYRNEQFF
v_gene: TRBV6-5; d_gene: NA; j_gene: TRBJ1-4; abundance: NA; CDR3nt: TGTGCCAGCAGTTTCCTCTCCGGGACAACTGGTGAAAAACTGTTTTTT; CDR3aa: CASSFLSGTTGEKLFF
v_gene: TRBV7-3; d_gene: TRBD2; j_gene: TRBJ2-3; abundance: NA; CDR3nt: TGTGCCAGCAGCTTAACACTAGCGGGAACAGATACGCAGTATTTT; CDR3aa: CASSLTLAGTDTQYF
v_gene: TRBV7-9; d_gene: TRBD2; j_gene: TRBJ2-2; abundance: NA; CDR3nt: TGTGCCAGCAGCTGGGTCGGAGCGGGGGAACTGTTTTTT; CDR3aa: CASSWVGAGELFF
v_gene: TRBV6-1; d_gene: NA; j_gene: TRBJ1-5; abundance: few; CDR3nt: TGTGCCAGCAGTGTGACGGGGAGGGAGCAGCCCCAGCATTTT; CDR3aa: CASSVTGREQPQHF
v_gene: TRBV19; d_gene: TRBD2; j_gene: TRBJ2-1; abundance: NA; CDR3nt: TGTGCCAGTAGTATCGGGACTAGCGGGAGCCTAAGGCATGAGCAGTTCTTC; CDR3aa: CASSIGTSGSLRHEQFF
v_gene: TRBV18; d_gene: TRBD1; j_gene: TRBJ2-7; abundance: NA; CDR3nt: TGTGCCAGCTCAGATAACAGGGGCTCCTACGAGCAGTACTTC; CDR3aa: CASSDNRGSYEQYF
v_gene: TRBV7-6; d_gene: TRBD1; j_gene: TRBJ1-1; abundance: NA; CDR3nt: TGTGCCAGCAGCCCAGGGGGAGGCACTGAAGCTTTCTTT; CDR3aa: CASSPGGGTEAFF
v_gene: TRBV6-5; d_gene: NA; j_gene: TRBJ1-2; abundance: NA; CDR3nt: TGTGCCAGCAGTTACCTGGCAGGGGCCTATGGCTACACCTTC; CDR3aa: CASSYLAGAYGYTF
v_gene: TRBV19; d_gene: TRBD1; j_gene: TRBJ2-3; abundance: NA; CDR3nt: TGTGCCAGTAGAATTGGGACAGGGAACACAGATACGCAGTATTTT; CDR3aa: CASRIGTGNTDTQYF
v_gene: TRBV18; d_gene: TRBD2; j_gene: TRBJ2-3; abundance: few; CDR3nt: TGTGCCAGCTCACCGGTACTAGCGGGGGCTGATACGCAGTATTTT; CDR3aa: CASSPVLAGADTQYF
v_gene: TRBV5-4; d_gene: TRBD2; j_gene: TRBJ2-7; abundance: NA; CDR3nt: TGTGCCAGCAGTCCCGGGACTAATAAACCCACCTACGAGCAGTACTTC; CDR3aa: CASSPGTNKPTYEQYF
v_gene: TRBV4-1; d_gene: NA; j_gene: TRBJ2-5; abundance: NA; CDR3nt: TGCGCCAGCAGCCAAGATTCCTCCGAGGCGACTTCCGTTTTTCAGTACTTC; CDR3aa: CASSQDSSEATSVFQYF
v_gene: TRBV9; d_gene: NA; j_gene: TRBJ2-7; abundance: NA; CDR3nt: TGTGCCAGCAGCGTAGGTCCAGGCTCCTACGAGCAGTACTTC; CDR3aa: CASSVGPGSYEQYF
v_gene: TRBV10-3; d_gene: TRBD1; j_gene: TRBJ1-2; abundance: few; CDR3nt: TGTGCCATCAGTGAGTCGGGACAGGGAGGGGACTATGGCTACACCTTC; CDR3aa: CAISESGQGGDYGYTF
v_gene: TRBV30; d_gene: NA; j_gene: TRBJ1-5; abundance: NA; CDR3nt: TGTGCCTGGTCGGGGGGGGGTCAAAATCAGCCCCAGCATTTT; CDR3aa: CAWSGGGQNQPQHF